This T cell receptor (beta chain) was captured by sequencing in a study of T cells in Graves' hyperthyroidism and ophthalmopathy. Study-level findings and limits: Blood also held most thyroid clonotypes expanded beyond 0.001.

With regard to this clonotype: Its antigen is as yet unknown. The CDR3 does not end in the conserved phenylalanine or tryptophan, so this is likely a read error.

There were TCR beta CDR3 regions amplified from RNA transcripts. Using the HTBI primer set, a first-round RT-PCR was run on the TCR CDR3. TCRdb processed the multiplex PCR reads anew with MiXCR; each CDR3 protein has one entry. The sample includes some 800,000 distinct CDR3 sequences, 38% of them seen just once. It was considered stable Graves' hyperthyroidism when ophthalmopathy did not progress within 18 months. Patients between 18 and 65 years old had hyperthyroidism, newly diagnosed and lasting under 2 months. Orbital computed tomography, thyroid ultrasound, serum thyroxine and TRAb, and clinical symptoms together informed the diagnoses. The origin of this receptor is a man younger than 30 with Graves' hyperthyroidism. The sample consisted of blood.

The CDR3 bases are TGTGCCAGCAGCTTCGTCGGGAACGGCCACGAGCAGTACTCC. This encodes CASSFVGNGHEQYS. The rearrangement joins TRBV7-9 to TRBJ2-7; tentatively, D is TRBD2 (5 bases). The germline gives CDR1 SEHNR, CDR2 FQNEAQ (reference sequence). Trimming removed 3 bases from V and 5 bases from J, with 14 bases in between. The CDR3 totals 14 residues.